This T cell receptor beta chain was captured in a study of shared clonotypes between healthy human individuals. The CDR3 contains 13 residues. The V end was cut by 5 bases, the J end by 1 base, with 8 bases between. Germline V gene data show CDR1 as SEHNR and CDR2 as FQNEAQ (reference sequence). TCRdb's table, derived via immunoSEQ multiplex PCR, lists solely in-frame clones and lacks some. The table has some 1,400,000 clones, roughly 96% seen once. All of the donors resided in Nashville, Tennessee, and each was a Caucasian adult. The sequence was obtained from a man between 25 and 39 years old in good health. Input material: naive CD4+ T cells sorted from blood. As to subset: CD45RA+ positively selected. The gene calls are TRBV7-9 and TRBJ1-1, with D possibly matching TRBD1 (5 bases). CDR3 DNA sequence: TGTGCCAGCAGCGCGGACACGAACACTGAAGCTTTCTTT. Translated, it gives CASSADTNTEAFF. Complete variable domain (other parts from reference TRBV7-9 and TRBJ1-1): DTGVSQNPRHKITKRGQNVTFRCDPISEHNRLYWYRQTLGQGPEFLTYFQNEAQLEKSRLLSDRFSAERPKGSFSTLEIQRTEQGDSAMYLCASSADTNTEAFFGQGTRLTVV.